The present entry profiles one T cell receptor (beta chain) with its context. This specimen comes from a study of glioma-infiltrating T cells after dendritic cell vaccination. V shed 4 bases, J shed 0 bases, and the junction held 6 bases outside the gene matches. CDR3 length: 17 amino acids. Germline V gene data show CDR1 as SGHTA and CDR2 as FQGNSA. As to time point: after dendritic cell vaccination, including at tumor progression/relapse. PBMC sampling occurred before vaccination, two weeks after the third dose, and at progression. TCRdb keeps only in-frame clones here, not all; method: immunoSEQ multiplex PCR. The table has some 24,000 clones, roughly 90% seen once.

This sequence originates from a human donor with glioblastoma. The specimen comprised blood, sampled after dendritic cell vaccination. The rearrangement links TRBV7-2 to TRBJ1-2; 12 bases align to TRBD1. CDR3 residues: CASSSRDRGPSNYGYTF. In nucleotides, the CDR3 is TGTGCCAGCAGCTCCCGGGACAGGGGGCCCTCTAACTATGGCTACACCTTC.